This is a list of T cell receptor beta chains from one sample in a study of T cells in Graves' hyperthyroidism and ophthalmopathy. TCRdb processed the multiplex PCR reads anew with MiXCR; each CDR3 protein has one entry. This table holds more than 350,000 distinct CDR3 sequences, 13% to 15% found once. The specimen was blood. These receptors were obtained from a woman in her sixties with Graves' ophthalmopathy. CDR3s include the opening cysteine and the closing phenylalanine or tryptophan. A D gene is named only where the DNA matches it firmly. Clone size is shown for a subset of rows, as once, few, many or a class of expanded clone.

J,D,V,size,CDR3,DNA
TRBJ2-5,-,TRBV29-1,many,CSAADRGETQYF,TGCAGCGCGGCGGACAGAGGGGAGACCCAGTACTTC
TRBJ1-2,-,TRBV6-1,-,CASSDGGPPYGYTF,TGTGCCAGCAGTGATGGGGGGCCACCCTATGGCTACACCTTC
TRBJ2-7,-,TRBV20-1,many,CSASGRGKTYEQYF,TGCAGTGCTAGCGGACGGGGGAAGACCTACGAGCAGTACTTC
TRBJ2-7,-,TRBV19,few,CASSSYAGNEQYF,TGTGCCAGTAGTTCGTACGCAGGTAACGAGCAGTACTTC
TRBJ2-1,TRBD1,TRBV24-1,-,CATSDFLTGPDEQFF,TGTGCCACCAGTGATTTCCTGACAGGGCCGGATGAGCAGTTCTTC
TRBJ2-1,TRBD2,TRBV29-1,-,CAHRGDVLDEQFF,TGCGCCCACCGGGGGGACGTCCTCGATGAGCAGTTCTTC
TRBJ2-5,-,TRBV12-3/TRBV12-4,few,CASSKGHKQETQYF,TGTGCCAGCAGCAAGGGACACAAACAAGAGACCCAGTACTTC
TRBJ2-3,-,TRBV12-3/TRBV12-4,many,CASSWGDSTDTQYF,TGTGCCAGCAGTTGGGGGGACAGCACAGATACGCAGTATTTT
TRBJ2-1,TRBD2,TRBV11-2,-,CASSLSGGGSRYNEQFF,TGTGCCAGCAGCCTTAGTGGGGGGGGGTCGCGGTACAATGAGCAGTTCTTC
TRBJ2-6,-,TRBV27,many,CASSWDISSGANVLTF,TGTGCCAGCAGTTGGGACATTAGCTCTGGGGCCAACGTCCTGACTTTC